The 8 T cell receptor beta chains in this list originate from one sample, sequenced in a study of identical twins. In TCRdb, the 5' RACE reads were re-called with MiXCR into one record per CDR3 protein. The table has some 1,700,000 distinct CDR3 sequences, around 33% seen once. The sequenced material came from cord blood. The receptors originated from a newborn girl in good health.

The CDR3 loop reads CATQRSNPGTSPYEQYF. The CDR3 bases are TGTGCCACGCAACGTTCCAACCCCGGGACTAGCCCCTACGAGCAGTACTTC. The V call is TRBV27, the J call TRBJ2-7, with TRBD2 matching over 9 bases. V dropped 10 bases and J dropped 2; count of bases not matched to a gene: 18. Germline V gene data show CDR1 as MNHEY and CDR2 as SMNVEV (reference sequence). The CDR3 is 17 amino acids.

This rearrangement joins TRBV27 to TRBJ2-5; D perhaps matches TRBD1 (5 bases). CDR1 is MNHEY and CDR2 is SMNVEV in the germline V gene (reference sequence). This CDR3 has 14 residues. With 2 bases removed from V and 11 bases from J, the gap between germline ends came to 18 bases. As DNA, the CDR3 is TGTGCCAGCAGTTTAAAGGGGTCTCTCAATGAGCAGTACTTC. Protein product: CASSLKGSLNEQYF.

The chain combines TRBV12-3 or TRBV12-4 with TRBJ1-2; a weak D match, TRBD1 (5 bases). This CDR3 is 15 amino acids long. Trimming removed 5 bases at V and 2 bases at J, with 15 bases between. CDR3: CASSRSGGANYGYTF. The CDR3, as DNA: TGTGCCAGCAGTAGGAGTGGCGGGGCCAACTATGGCTACACCTTC.

This clonotype occurred a few times. The V gene is TRBV6-7, the J gene TRBJ2-4; a possible D gene is TRBD2 (5 bases). TRBV6-7 is given ORF status, its function remaining uncertain. The CDR3 sequence is 17 residues long. Trimming shortened V by 7 bases and J by 0 bases, and 19 bases separated the two germline ends. The CDR3 DNA is TGTGCCAGCAATCAAACGGGGTTCACCCTAGCCAAAAACATTCAGTACTTC. Amino acids: CASNQTGFTLAKNIQYF.

This clonotype came up a few times. The J gene is TRBJ2-1, the V gene TRBV12-3 or TRBV12-4, with 9 bases fitting TRBD2. The junction had 16 bases not matched to a gene; V was cut back by 5 bases and J by 8 bases. The CDR3 totals 17 residues. CDR3 nucleotides: TGTGCCAGCAGTCATTTTTCTTCGGCGGGAGGGTCCGATGAGCAGTTCTTC. This encodes CASSHFSSAGGSDEQFF.

V usage is TRBV4-1 and J usage is TRBJ2-1; 10 bases fit TRBD2. J gave up 0 bases and V 3 bases, and 8 bases lay outside the gene matches. This CDR3 comprises 18 residues. The V gene's germline CDR1 is MGHRA and CDR2 YSYEKL. The CDR3 nucleotides are TGCGCCAGCAGCCACCGGACTAGCGGCGAGAGCTCCTACAATGAGCAGTTCTTC. Protein sequence: CASSHRTSGESSYNEQFF.

The rearrangement links TRBV5-1 to TRBJ2-3; TRBD2 aligns across 12 bases. The germline V gene has CDR1 SGHRS and CDR2 YFSETQ. The CDR3 runs 15 residues. V dropped 4 bases and J dropped 5; count of bases not matched to a gene: 5. This CDR3 reads CASSRLAGAGDTQYF. Here the CDR3 DNA reads TGCGCCAGCAGCCGACTAGCGGGAGCCGGAGATACGCAGTATTTT.

The table lists this clonotype with a few counts. CDR3 sequence (DNA): TGTGCCAGCAGAACAGGGGGCTTAGATGGCTACACCTTC. Translating gives CASRTGGLDGYTF. This rearrangement joins TRBV12-3 or TRBV12-4 to TRBJ1-2; 9 positions agree with TRBD1. V shed 6 bases, J shed 6 bases, and the junction held 5 bases outside the gene matches. This CDR3 spans 13 amino acids.